This T cell receptor (beta chain) appears in the sequencing data of a study of human T cells and chemical hapten exposure (dated by TCRdb to the early 2020s). Regarding the study in general: Libraries were pooled for sequencing, and per-sample TCR yields varied mainly because of small differences in library volumes within the pool. Peripheral blood TCR repertoire changes were tracked in vivo in alopecia patients during primary and secondary sensitization to the hapten diphenylcyclopropenone (DPC). From each blood RNA sample, both TCR alpha and TCR beta chains were sequenced. Overall study results and their limits: DPC sensitization did not change how many TCRs were above 1 in 1000 frequency, and no evidence was found of alterations in global repertoire structure. After repeated subsampling, changes were observed in the strength of the expansion versus patch-test correlation and in the threshold at which the correlation became significant.

Ends trimmed: V by 4 bases, J by 3 bases; bases unmatched to a gene: 3. Counted from cysteine to phenylalanine, this CDR3 has 14 amino acids. Only the CDR3 portion is preserved as DNA: 42 bases, with reading frame beginning at the first base. According to the germline V gene, CDR1 reads SNHLY and CDR2 reads FYNNEI. The library was obtained by 5' RACE. Sequencing was performed on an Illumina MiSeq. Library preparation attached unique molecular identifiers to individual cDNA molecules for quantitative, reproducible TCR counting. The paper's processing steps were these. The median number of TCRs per sample was some 100,000, ranging from roughly 20,000 to 700,000. The Decombinator software suite was used to annotate V, J and CDR3 in the TCR reads. For PS versus PT1 abundance plots, all samples were subsampled to the same number of TCRs (28,000). Expanded TCRs were defined as absent before sensitization and observed at least eight times at the 2-week time point. TCRdb's own reprocessing of the public reads used fastp at Q25 and MiXCR and kept productive beta chains. Rows merge per CDR3 protein into single entries with the most common DNA and genes. The authors' filters were not applied to this entry. The sample table contains tens of thousands of distinct CDR3 sequences; only one count was recorded for roughly 15% of them. Of the sample, approximately 7% is held by the ten largest clones.

Unfractionated whole blood was collected in Tempus Blood RNA tubes, and total RNA was extracted from that blood. About 5 healthy volunteers served as TCR sequencing controls and were bled at day 0, 2 weeks and 6 weeks. Of note for this clonotype: It lacks a known antigen. Base qualities are missing; no much larger clone stands one base away.

This sequence uses TRBV2 and TRBJ2-1, with 7 bases aligning to TRBD1. This TCR came from a female donor in good health. The DNA is TGTGCCAGCAGTGGGGGGACAGTCTACAATGAGCAGTTCTTC. It encodes CASSGGTVYNEQFF.